A single T cell receptor (beta chain) is shown here with its context. Its antigen is unidentified. Genomic DNA per cell subset filled all wells of several immunoSEQ plates. Repertoires were generated with immunoSEQ multiplex PCR, while TCRdb's copy carries only in-frame clones and drops some. In the table there are some 2,100,000 clones, 90% to 97% of which are singletons. This sample is part of a study of shared clonotypes between healthy human individuals. Whole-study findings and limits: A handful of donors showed sharing of approximately 5% of naive CD4 clonotypes.

The CDR3 consists of 14 residues. Germline values: CDR1 SEHNR, CDR2 FQNEAQ (reference sequence). V lost 7 bases, J lost 6 bases, and 17 bases lay in between. The sequenced sample consisted of naive CD4+ T cells sorted from blood. The subset: CD45RA+ positively selected. The receptor was derived from a man younger than 35 in good health. The chain combines TRBV7-9 with TRBJ2-3; TRBD1 might be the D (5 bases). The CDR3 protein is CASTISSGPDTQYF. The DNA for the CDR3 is TGTGCCAGCACAATCTCTTCAGGGCCGGATACGCAGTATTTT.